Described below is a single TCR beta chain sequence and its context. These data are taken from a study of blood T cell repertoires in COVID-19. As for the study in general: Both acute and convalescent COVID-19 samples were obtained from the United States, Italy and Spain. From T cells, B-cell-depleted T cells, or PBMCs came the material, which was cDNA or gDNA.

In the original workflow: Nucleated cell number was recorded as an estimate derived from reference gene primer amplification. The method was immunoSEQ multiplex PCR; TCRdb's version includes in-frame clones alone and lacks a portion of them. From that table come the V and J calls and clone size; the DNA was used to work out D and trimming. The sample lists 70,000 or so clones, about four fifths occurring once. The CDR3 runs to 16 residues. From germline, CDR1 is KGHSH and CDR2 LQKENI. V lost 1 base and J 0 bases, leaving 9 bases between the germline ends. The chain employs TRBV18 and TRBJ1-4; D remains unclear. This receptor was identified in a human donor in a cohort sampled during active COVID-19. The sample taken for sequencing was peripheral blood. The CDR3 DNA is TGTGCCAGCTCACCACGAGAGCTCACAACTAATGAAAAACTGTTTTTT. Protein sequence: CASSPRELTTNEKLFF.